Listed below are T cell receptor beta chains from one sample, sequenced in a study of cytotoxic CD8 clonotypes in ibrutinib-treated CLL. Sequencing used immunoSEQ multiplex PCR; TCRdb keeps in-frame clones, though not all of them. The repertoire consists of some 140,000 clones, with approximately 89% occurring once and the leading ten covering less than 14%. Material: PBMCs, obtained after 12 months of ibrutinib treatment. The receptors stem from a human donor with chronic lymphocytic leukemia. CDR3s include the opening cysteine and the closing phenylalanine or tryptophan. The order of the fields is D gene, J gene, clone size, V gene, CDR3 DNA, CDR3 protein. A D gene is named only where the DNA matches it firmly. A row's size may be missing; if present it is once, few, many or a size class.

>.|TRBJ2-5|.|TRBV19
TGTGCCAGTAGTATAGATCTCGCAGGGTTTTTAGCGACCCAGTACTTC
CASSIDLAGFLATQYF
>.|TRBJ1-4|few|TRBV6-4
TGTGCCAGCAGTGACTCGTCGGGGGTTAATGAAAAACTGTTTTTT
CASSDSSGVNEKLFF
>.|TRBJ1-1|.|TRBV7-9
TGTGCCAGCAGCTTAGGGGGGATGAACACTGAAGCTTTCTTT
CASSLGGMNTEAFF
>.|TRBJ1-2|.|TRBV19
TGTGCCAGTAGTCCCCACCAGGGACGACAGGCCGCATATGGCTACACCTTC
CASSPHQGRQAAYGYTF
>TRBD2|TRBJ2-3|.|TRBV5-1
TGCGCCAGTTCCCTGGGACTAGCGCGCACAGATACGCAGTATTTT
CASSLGLARTDTQYF
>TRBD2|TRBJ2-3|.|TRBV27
TGTGCCAGCACCCGAACGGCGGGAGACACAGATACGCAGTATTTT
CASTRTAGDTDTQYF
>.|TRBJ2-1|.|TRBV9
TGTGCCAGCAGCCCCGGCTCCTACAATGAGCAGTTCTTC
CASSPGSYNEQFF
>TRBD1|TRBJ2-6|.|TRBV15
TGTGCCACCAGCAAACTGAGGGGACAGGAGTTTCCTGGGGCCAACGTCCTGACTTTC
CATSKLRGQEFPGANVLTF
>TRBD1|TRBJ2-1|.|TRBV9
TGTGCCAGCAGCGTGACAGGGGACAATGAGCAGTTCTTC
CASSVTGDNEQFF
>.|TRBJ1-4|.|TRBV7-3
TGTGCCAGCAGCCCCGGGTCTAATGAAAAACTGTTTTTT
CASSPGSNEKLFF
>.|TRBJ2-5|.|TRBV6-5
TGTGCCAGCAGTTACTCGAGCGGGTTAGAGACCCAGTACTTC
CASSYSSGLETQYF
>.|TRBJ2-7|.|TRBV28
TGTGCCAGCAGTTTTGGGGGAATCTACGAGCAGTACTTC
CASSFGGIYEQYF
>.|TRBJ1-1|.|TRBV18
TGTGCCAGCTCACCACCAGGGGGGCCGGGGAACACTGAAGCTTTCTTT
CASSPPGGPGNTEAFF
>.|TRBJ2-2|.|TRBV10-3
TGTGCCGTACCGGGGCACACGAACACCGGGGAGCTGTTTTTT
CAVPGHTNTGELFF
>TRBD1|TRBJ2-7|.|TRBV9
TGTGCCAGCAGCGGAAGACAGGGCACCTACGAGCAGTACTTC
CASSGRQGTYEQYF
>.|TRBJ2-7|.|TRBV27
TGTGCCAGCAGTTTGAGGATCTCAGCCTACGAGCAGTACTTC
CASSLRISAYEQYF
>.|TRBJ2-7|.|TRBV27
TGTGCCAGCAGTTTAGCGCTAGCGAGCTCCTACGAGCAGTACTTC
CASSLALASSYEQYF
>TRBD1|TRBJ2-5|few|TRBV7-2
TGTGCCAGCAGCTCTACGACAGGGTTCGAGACCCAGTACTTC
CASSSTTGFETQYF
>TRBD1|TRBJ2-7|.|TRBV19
TGTGCCAGTAGTGTCCGAGACAGGGGGCCCCACGAGCAGTACTTT
CASSVRDRGPHEQYF
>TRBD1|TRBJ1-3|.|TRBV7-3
TGTGCCAGCAGCGCGGACAGGGGTGACACCATATATTTT
CASSADRGDTIYF
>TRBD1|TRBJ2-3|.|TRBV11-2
TGTGCCAGCAGGGGGGTAAAACGGGACAGCAATACGCAGTATTTT
CASRGVKRDSNTQYF
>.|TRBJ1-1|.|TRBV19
TGTGCCAGTAGTATAAGTGTGAACACTGAAGCTTTCTTT
CASSISVNTEAFF
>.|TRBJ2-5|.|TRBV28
TGTGCCAGCAGTCCGGGACAAGCTCGCGAGACCCAGTACTTC
CASSPGQARETQYF
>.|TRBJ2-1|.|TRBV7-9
TGTGCCAGCAGCTTAGAGGGCACGGGGGCACCTCGCCCAAAGTTCTTC
CASSLEGTGAPRPKFF
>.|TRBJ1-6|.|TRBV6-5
TGTGCCAGCAGTACCGGGAATTCACCCCTCCACTTT
CASSTGNSPLHF
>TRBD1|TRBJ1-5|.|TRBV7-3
TGTGCCAGCAGCACCTCAGGACAGGGCTCGCCCCAGCATTTT
CASSTSGQGSPQHF
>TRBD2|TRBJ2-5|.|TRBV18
TGTGCCAGCTCCCCCACCGGGGGGATAGGAGAGACCCAGTACTTC
CASSPTGGIGETQYF
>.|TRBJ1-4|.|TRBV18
TGTGCCAGCTCACCAAATATCATCCAGGATAGGGAAAAACTGTTTTTT
CASSPNIIQDREKLFF
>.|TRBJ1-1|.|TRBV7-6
TGTGCCAGCAGCTTAGTATTCGGGGACACTGAAGCTTTCTTT
CASSLVFGDTEAFF
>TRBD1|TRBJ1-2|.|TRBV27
TGTGCCAGCAGCAGGACAGGGTTGGGGCTGGATGGCTACACCTTC
CASSRTGLGLDGYTF
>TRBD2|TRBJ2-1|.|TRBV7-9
TGTGCCGCCATCCCTAGCGGGGGATACAATGAGCAGTTCTTC
CAAIPSGGYNEQFF
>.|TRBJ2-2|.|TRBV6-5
TGTGCCAGCAGTTCTAGGGGAGGGGAGCTGTTTTTT
CASSSRGGELFF
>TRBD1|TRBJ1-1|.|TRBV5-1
TGCGCCAGCAGCCCGGACGGACAGGGCCCTCCTCCTTTCTTT
CASSPDGQGPPPFF
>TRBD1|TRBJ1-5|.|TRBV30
TGTGCCTGGAGTGAGACAGGGGAGCCCCAGCATTTT
CAWSETGEPQHF
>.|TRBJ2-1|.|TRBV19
TGTGCCAGTAAGAACGGGAGCCATGGTGGTGAGCAGTTCTTC
CASKNGSHGGEQFF
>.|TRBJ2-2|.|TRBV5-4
TGTGCCAGCACCCCGGGGGGCCAGCGCACCGGGGAGCTGTTTTTT
CASTPGGQRTGELFF
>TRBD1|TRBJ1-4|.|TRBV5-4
TGTGCCAGCAGCTTGGACAGGGGGCAAGAAAAACTGTTTTTT
CASSLDRGQEKLFF